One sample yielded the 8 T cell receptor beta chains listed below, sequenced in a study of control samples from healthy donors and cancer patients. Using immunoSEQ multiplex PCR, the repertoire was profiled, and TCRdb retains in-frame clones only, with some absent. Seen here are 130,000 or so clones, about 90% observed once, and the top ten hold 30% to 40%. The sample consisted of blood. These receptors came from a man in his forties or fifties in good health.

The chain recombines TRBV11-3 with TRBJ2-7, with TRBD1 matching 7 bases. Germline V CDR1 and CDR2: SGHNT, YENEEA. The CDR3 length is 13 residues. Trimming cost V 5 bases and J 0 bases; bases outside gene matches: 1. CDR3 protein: CASSRQGSYEQYF. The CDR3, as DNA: TGTGCCAGCAGCCGACAGGGCTCCTACGAGCAGTACTTC.

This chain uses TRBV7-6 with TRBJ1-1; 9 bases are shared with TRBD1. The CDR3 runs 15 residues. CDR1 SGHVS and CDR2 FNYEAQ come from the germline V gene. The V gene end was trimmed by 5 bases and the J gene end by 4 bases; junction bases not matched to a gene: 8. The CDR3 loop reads CASSPRTGVGTEAFF. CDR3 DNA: TGTGCCAGCAGCCCCCGGACAGGGGTGGGCACTGAAGCTTTCTTT. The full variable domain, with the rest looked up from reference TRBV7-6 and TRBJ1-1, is GAGVSQSPRYKVTKRGQDVALRCDPISGHVSLYWYRQALGQGPEFLTYFNYEAQQDKSGLPNDRFSAERPEGSISTLTIQRTEQRDSAMYRCASSPRTGVGTEAFFGQGTRLTVV.

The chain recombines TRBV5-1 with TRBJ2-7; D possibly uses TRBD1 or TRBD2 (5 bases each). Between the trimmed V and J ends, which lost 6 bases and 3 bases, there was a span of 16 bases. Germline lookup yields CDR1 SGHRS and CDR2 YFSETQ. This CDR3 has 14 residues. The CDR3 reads CASTRDQGGYEQYF. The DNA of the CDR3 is TGCGCCAGCACCAGGGACCAAGGAGGCTACGAGCAGTACTTC.

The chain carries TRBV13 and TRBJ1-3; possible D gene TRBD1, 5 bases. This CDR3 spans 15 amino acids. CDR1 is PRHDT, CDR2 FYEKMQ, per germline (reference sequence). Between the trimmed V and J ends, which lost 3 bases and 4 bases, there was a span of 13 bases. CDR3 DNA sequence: TGTGCCAGCAGCTTCACAGGTCCCCTCGGAAACACCATATATTTT. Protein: CASSFTGPLGNTIYF. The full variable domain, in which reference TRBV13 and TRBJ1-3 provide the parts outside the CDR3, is AAGVIQSPRHLIKEKRETATLKCYPIPRHDTVYWYQQGPGQDPQFLISFYEKMQSDKGSIPDRFSAQQFSDYHSELNMSSLELGDSALYFCASSFTGPLGNTIYFGEGSWLTVV.

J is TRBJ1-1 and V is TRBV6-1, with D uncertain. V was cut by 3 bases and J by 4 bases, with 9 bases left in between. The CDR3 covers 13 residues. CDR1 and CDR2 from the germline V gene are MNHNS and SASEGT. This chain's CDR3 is CASSDVLSTEAFF. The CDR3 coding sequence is TGTGCCAGCAGTGATGTATTGAGCACTGAAGCTTTCTTT.

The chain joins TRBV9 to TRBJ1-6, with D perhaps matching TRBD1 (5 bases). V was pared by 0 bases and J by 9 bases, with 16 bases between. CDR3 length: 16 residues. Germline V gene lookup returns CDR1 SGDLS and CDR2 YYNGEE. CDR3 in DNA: TGTGCCAGCAGCGTAGGAGGGATGAGAACAGGTTCACCCCTCCACTTT. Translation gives CASSVGGMRTGSPLHF.

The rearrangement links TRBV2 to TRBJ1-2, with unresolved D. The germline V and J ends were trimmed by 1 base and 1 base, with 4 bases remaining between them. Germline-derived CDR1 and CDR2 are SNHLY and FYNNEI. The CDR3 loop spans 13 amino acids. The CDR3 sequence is CASSEGLNYGYTF. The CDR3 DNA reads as TGTGCCAGCAGTGAAGGTCTTAACTATGGCTACACCTTC.

The DNA of the CDR3 is TGTGCCAGCAGTTACGGGGCAGGGAGGGACGAGCAGTACTTC. Amino acids: CASSYGAGRDEQYF. V gene TRBV6-5 combines with J gene TRBJ2-7; TRBD2 matches 7 bases. The CDR3 spans 14 residues. V lost 2 bases and J lost 5; bases outside the gene matches: 6. Germline V gene data show CDR1 as MNHEY and CDR2 as SVGAGI.